The 13 T cell receptor beta chains in this list originate from one sample, sequenced in a study of blood T cell repertoires in COVID-19. The protocol was immunoSEQ multiplex PCR, while the TCRdb copy is restricted to in-frame clones and leaves out a portion. The sample consists of some 150,000 clones, 65% to 85% of them appearing once. The sequencing input was PBMCs or T cells enriched from blood (not recorded which). These receptors were obtained from a woman aged 45-59 years in a cohort exposed to, infected with or recovered from COVID-19 (not recorded which).

V usage is TRBV19 and J usage is TRBJ1-5, with D tentatively TRBD1 (6 bases). CDR3 size: 14 residues. Germline-derived CDR1 and CDR2 are LNHDA and SQIVND (reference sequence). The V end was cut by 5 bases, the J end by 12 bases, with 20 bases between. The DNA of the CDR3 is TGTGCCAGTAGTCCTTCAAAGGGGGACGGATACCAGCATTTT. Translating gives CASSPSKGDGYQHF.

This rearrangement joins TRBV6-1 to TRBJ2-7; the match to TRBD1 covers 7 bases. The CDR3 spans 17 residues. V lost 4 bases and J lost 3; bases outside the gene matches: 15. Germline V gene data show CDR1 as MNHNS and CDR2 as SASEGT. Here the CDR3 DNA reads TGTGCCAGCAGTGGACAACCCGGGACAGTAAACCACTACGAGCAGTACTTC. This gives the protein CASSGQPGTVNHYEQYF.

This rearrangement joins TRBV9 to TRBJ2-5; 8 nucleotides match TRBD1. Germline CDR1 and CDR2: SGDLS and YYNGEE. This CDR3 has 13 residues. After removal of 3 bases from V and 4 bases from J, the junction contained 2 bases not matched to a gene. The CDR3 sequence: CASSATGVETQYF. CDR3 sequence (DNA): TGTGCCAGCAGCGCGACAGGGGTAGAGACCCAGTACTTC.

This chain joins TRBV7-2 and TRBJ2-3; the D gene is possibly TRBD2 (6 bases). The CDR3 length is 15 residues. V lost 5 bases, J lost 1 base, and 13 bases lay in between. Germline V gene data show CDR1 as SGHTA and CDR2 as FQGNSA. CDR3 sequence: CASSRGTLGTDTQYF. The CDR3 DNA reads TGTGCCAGCAGCCGCGGGACTTTAGGCACAGATACGCAGTATTTT.

The chain links TRBV7-2 to TRBJ1-2, with 12 bases fitting TRBD1. The CDR3 is 16 residues long. With V trimmed by 0 bases and J by 7 bases, 6 bases remained unmatched. Germline values: CDR1 SGHTA, CDR2 FQGNSA. In DNA form, the CDR3 reads TGTGCCAGCAGCTTAGCCGGGACAGGGGGCACGATTGGCTACACCTTC. It codes for CASSLAGTGGTIGYTF. Variable domain in full (rest from reference TRBV7-2 and TRBJ1-2): GAGVSQSPSNKVTEKGKDVELRCDPISGHTALYWYRQSLGQGLEFLIYFQGNSAPDKSGLPSDRFSAERTGGSVSTLTIQRTQQEDSAVYLCASSLAGTGGTIGYTFGSGTRLTVV.

J is TRBJ1-2 and V is TRBV29-1, with 7 bases that match TRBD1. Trimming at V came to 4 bases and at J to 7 bases, leaving 12 bases not matched to a gene. The CDR3 consists of 14 residues. CDR1 is SQVTM and CDR2 is ANQGSEA in the germline V gene. The CDR3 sequence is CSVGSLNRGAGYTF. CDR3 in DNA: TGCAGCGTTGGGTCCCTGAACAGGGGAGCTGGCTACACCTTC.

V and J are TRBV18 and TRBJ1-2; D unresolved. This CDR3 region has 11 residues. V lost 3 bases and J 5 bases, leaving 4 bases between the germline ends. The germline CDR1 and CDR2 sequences are KGHSH and LQKENI. CDR3 sequence (DNA): TGTGCCAGCTCACCCGCGTATGGCTACACCTTC. It encodes CASSPAYGYTF.

The chain links TRBV11-2 to TRBJ1-2, with 8 bases aligning to TRBD1. The V segment lost 7 bases and the J segment 4 bases; nucleotides outside the gene matches: 2. Germline CDR1 reads SGHAT; CDR2 reads FQNNGV. The CDR3 is 12 amino acids. The CDR3 DNA sequence: TGTGCCAGCATCGGACAGGGCTATGGCTACACCTTC. It yields the protein CASIGQGYGYTF. The whole variable domain, remainder taken from reference TRBV11-2 and TRBJ1-2, is EAGVAQSPRYKIIEKRQSVAFWCNPISGHATLYWYQQILGQGPKLLIQFQNNGVVDDSQLPKDRFSAERLKGVDSTLKIQPAKLEDSAVYLCASIGQGYGYTFGSGTRLTVV.

The V call is TRBV5-6, the J call TRBJ1-1; D is unresolved. There are 14 residues in the CDR3. Per germline, CDR1 SGHDT and CDR2 YYEEEE. The V end was cut by 2 bases, the J end by 1 base, with 9 bases between. The CDR3 spells CASSFAAANTEAFF. The CDR3 nucleotides read TGTGCCAGCAGCTTTGCGGCCGCGAACACTGAAGCTTTCTTT. Combining the CDR3 with reference TRBV5-6 and TRBJ1-1 gives the whole variable domain DAGVTQSPTHLIKTRGQQVTLRCSPKSGHDTVSWYQQALGQGPQFIFQYYEEEERQRGNFPDRFSGHQFPNYSSELNVNALLLGDSALYLCASSFAAANTEAFFGQGTRLTVV.

V and J are TRBV9 and TRBJ2-3, with 9 bases identical to TRBD2. Germline V gives CDR1 SGDLS, CDR2 YYNGEE. The CDR3 contains 16 residues. After removal of 0 bases from V and 3 bases from J, the junction contained 5 bases not matched to a gene. In nucleotides, the CDR3 is TGTGCCAGCAGCGTAGAGGCGGGAGGGCTGACAGATACGCAGTATTTT. This codes for CASSVEAGGLTDTQYF.

This chain connects TRBV18 to TRBJ1-3; D might be TRBD1 (6 bases). CDR1 and CDR2 from the germline V gene are KGHSH and LQKENI. The CDR3 covers 17 residues. V lost 5 bases, J lost 4 bases, and 21 bases lay in between. CDR3 sequence: CASSRGTQGQTGNTIYF. The CDR3 DNA follows: TGTGCCAGCTCAAGGGGGACGCAGGGGCAGACCGGAAACACCATATATTTT.

The genes are TRBV5-1 and TRBJ2-2; maybe TRBD1 (5 bases). This CDR3 contains 16 residues. Germline assignment: CDR1 SGHRS and CDR2 YFSETQ. With 1 base removed from V and 3 bases from J, the gap between germline ends came to 13 bases. The chain's CDR3 is CASSLNWVGDTGELFF. In nucleotides, the CDR3 is TGCGCCAGCAGCTTGAATTGGGTAGGGGACACCGGGGAGCTGTTTTTT.

J is TRBJ2-3 and V is TRBV9; perhaps TRBD2 as D (6 bases). The germline V gene encodes CDR1 SGDLS and CDR2 YYNGEE. Deletions cut 1 base from V and 0 bases from J, with 9 bases between. The length of the CDR3 is 15 residues. CDR3 residues: CASSVSGTSTDTQYF. CDR3 DNA sequence: TGTGCCAGCAGCGTATCCGGGACTAGCACAGATACGCAGTATTTT.